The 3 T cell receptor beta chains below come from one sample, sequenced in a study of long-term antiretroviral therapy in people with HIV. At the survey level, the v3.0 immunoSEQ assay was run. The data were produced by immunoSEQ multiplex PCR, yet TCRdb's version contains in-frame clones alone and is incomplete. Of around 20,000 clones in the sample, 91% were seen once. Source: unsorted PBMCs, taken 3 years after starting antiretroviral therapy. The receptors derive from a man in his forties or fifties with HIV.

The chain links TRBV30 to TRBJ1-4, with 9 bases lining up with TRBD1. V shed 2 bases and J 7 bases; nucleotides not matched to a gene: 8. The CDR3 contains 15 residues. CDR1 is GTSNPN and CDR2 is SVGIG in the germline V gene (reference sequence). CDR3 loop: CAWSPGTGTGEKLFF. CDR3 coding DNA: TGTGCCTGGAGTCCCGGGACAGGGACGGGTGAAAAACTGTTTTTT.

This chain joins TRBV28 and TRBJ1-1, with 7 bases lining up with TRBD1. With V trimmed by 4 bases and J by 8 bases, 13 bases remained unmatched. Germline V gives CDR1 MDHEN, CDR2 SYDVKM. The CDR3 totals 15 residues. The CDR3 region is CASSSLAGGVREAFF. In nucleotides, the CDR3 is TGTGCCAGCAGTTCCCTTGCAGGGGGGGTTCGGGAAGCTTTCTTT. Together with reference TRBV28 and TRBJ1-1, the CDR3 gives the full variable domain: DVKVTQSSRYLVKRTGEKVFLECVQDMDHENMFWYRQDPGLGLRLIYFSYDVKMKEKGDIPEGYSVSREKKERFSLILESASTNQTSMYLCASSSLAGGVREAFFGQGTRLTVV.

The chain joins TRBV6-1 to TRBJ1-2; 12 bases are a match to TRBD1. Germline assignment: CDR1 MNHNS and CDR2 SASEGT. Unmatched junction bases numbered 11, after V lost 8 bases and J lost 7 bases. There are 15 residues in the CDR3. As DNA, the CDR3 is TGTGCCAGCGGGCCCGGGACAGGGGGCTTCGGTGGCTACACCTTC. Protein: CASGPGTGGFGGYTF.